Following are 3 T cell receptor beta chains from one sample sequenced in a study of blood T cells in healthy people across ages. Next came a second PCR, run for about 7 to 12 cycles, which used a sample-barcoded 5' primer along with a J-beta primer mix. TCRdb called the 5' RACE reads again in MiXCR, with one record for every CDR3 protein. The sample consists of roughly 1.7 million distinct CDR3 sequences, roughly 30% of them appearing once. Sample: blood. These receptors were taken from a woman aged 25 to 45 in good health.

The V gene is TRBV11-2, the J gene TRBJ2-7; 12 nucleotides align to TRBD2. The CDR3 totals 17 residues. V lost 5 bases, J lost 6 bases, and 14 bases stayed unmatched. CDR1 is SGHAT, CDR2 FQNNGV, per germline. The CDR3 region has the DNA TGTGCCAGCAGCCCGGGGGCCCTAGCGGGAGGGGCGGGCGAGCAGTACTTC. As protein: CASSPGALAGGAGEQYF.

J is TRBJ2-7 and V is TRBV27, with D possibly being TRBD1 or TRBD2 (6 bases each). Germline lookup yields CDR1 MNHEY and CDR2 SMNVEV (reference sequence). This CDR3 contains 15 residues. Trimming took 5 bases from V and 1 from J, leaving 15 bases between them. The DNA for the CDR3 is TGTGCCAGCAGTCCAAGGGGGGCCACGTCCTACGAGCAGTACTTC. Protein product: CASSPRGATSYEQYF.

Details on this clonotype: An end of the junction does not agree with germline; a read error may underlie this. The genes are TRBV15 and TRBJ1-2; possible D gene TRBD1, 5 bases. CDR3 length: 12 amino acids. Germline V gene lookup returns CDR1 LNHNV and CDR2 YYDKDF (reference sequence). CDR3 residues: CASSRDQGSYTF. The DNA for the CDR3 is TGTGCCTCCAGCAGAGACCAGGGCAGCTACACCTTC.